This entry lists 23 T cell receptor beta chains sequenced from one sample in a study of T cell repertoires in cytomegalovirus infection. TCRdb redid the calling of the reads with MiXCR, one entry per CDR3 protein. The data show more than 75,000 distinct CDR3 sequences, about 4% seen once. Material for sequencing was PBMCs. Receptors were obtained from a human donor in good health (CMV status not recorded). Some clones in this sample may be carry-over from other donors' samples.

This clonotype was seen at least ten times. J is TRBJ2-5 and V is TRBV10-3; D not certain. The CDR3 extends over 12 amino acids. V lost 0 bases and J 4 bases, leaving 3 bases between the germline ends. Germline loops: CDR1 ENHRY, CDR2 SYGVKD. This chain's CDR3 is CAISESGETQYF. CDR3 DNA sequence: TGTGCCATCAGTGAGTCAGGAGAGACCCAGTACTTC.

This clonotype showed up many times. The chain joins TRBV4-3 to TRBJ1-1; tentative D call: TRBD1 (5 bases). This CDR3 contains 15 residues. The V end lost 1 base, the J end lost 4 bases, and 13 bases lay between the germline ends. Germline V gene sequence: CDR1 LGHNA, CDR2 YSLEER. Here the CDR3 DNA reads TGCGCCAGCAGCCAAGTAGCAGGGAGCGCCACTGAAGCTTTCTTT. This sequence encodes CASSQVAGSATEAFF.

This clonotype is medium-sized. V usage is TRBV7-2 and J usage is TRBJ1-1, with TRBD1 as a possible D gene (5 bases). Deletions cut 2 bases from V and 5 bases from J, with 9 bases between. This CDR3 comprises 13 residues. CDR1 is SGHTA, CDR2 FQGNSA, per germline. CDR3 sequence reads: CASSLQGGTEAFF. The CDR3 nucleotides read TGTGCCAGCAGCTTACAGGGAGGAACTGAAGCTTTCTTT.

This clonotype has a count of ten or more. V gene TRBV19 combines with J gene TRBJ1-1, with D perhaps matching TRBD1 (5 bases). The germline V gene has CDR1 LNHDA and CDR2 SQIVND (reference sequence). The CDR3 contains 14 residues. The V and J ends lost 8 bases and 0 bases respectively, with 13 bases between them. CDR3 residues: CASWDSEMNTEAFF. Here the CDR3 DNA reads TGTGCCAGTTGGGACTCTGAAATGAACACTGAAGCTTTCTTT. Complete variable domain (other parts from reference TRBV19 and TRBJ1-1): DGGITQSPKYLFRKEGQNVTLSCEQNLNHDAMYWYRQDPGQGLRLIYYSQIVNDFQKGDIAEGYSVSREKKESFPLTVTSAQKNPTAFYLCASWDSEMNTEAFFGQGTRLTVV.

The table lists this clonotype with a few counts. The V and J genes are TRBV2 and TRBJ1-2; the D gene is possibly TRBD1 (5 bases). This CDR3 spans 13 amino acids. The germline CDR1 and CDR2 sequences are SNHLY and FYNNEI. Deletions cut 8 bases from V and 3 bases from J, with 13 bases between. This CDR3 reads CASETDRDYGYTF. The CDR3 nucleotides are TGTGCCAGCGAGACCGACAGAGACTATGGCTACACCTTC.

This clonotype was counted at least ten times. The chain is built from TRBV6-2 or TRBV6-3 and TRBJ2-7; D perhaps matches TRBD2 (5 bases). The CDR3 has 14 residues. Germline V gene data show CDR1 as MNHEY and CDR2 as SVGEGT. Trimming cost V 6 bases and J 7 bases, with 19 bases left between them. DNA of the CDR3: TGTGCCAGCAGGAGGTCTTCCGGGGAAACGGAGCAGTACTTC. It specifies CASRRSSGETEQYF.

There are many counts of this clonotype. The chain carries TRBV14 and TRBJ2-7; no reliable D call. The V end was cut by 5 bases, the J end by 4 bases, with 9 bases between. CDR1 SGHDN and CDR2 FVKESK come from the germline V gene. This CDR3 spans 12 amino acids. CDR3 DNA: TGTGCCAGCAGCGGGTTGCGGTACGAGCAGTACTTC. This codes for CASSGLRYEQYF.

Ten or more counts support this clonotype. The chain recombines TRBV4-3 with TRBJ2-3, with 9 bases that match TRBD1. V shed 1 base, J shed 6 bases, and the junction held 11 bases outside the gene matches. The CDR3 contains 17 residues. Germline-derived CDR1 and CDR2 are LGHNA and YSLEER. This CDR3 is CASSQVIGDRDLDTQYF. The DNA for the CDR3 is TGCGCCAGCAGCCAAGTGATTGGGGACAGGGACCTTGATACGCAGTATTTT.

To note about this clonotype: Germline is not matched at one junction end, which may reflect a read error. The chain combines TRBV12-3 or TRBV12-4 with TRBJ2-1; D possibly matches TRBD1 or TRBD2 (5 bases each). The CDR3 has 14 residues. The CDR3 reads CASTLRGTYNEQFF. CDR3 DNA sequence: TGTGCCAGCACCTTGAGGGGTACCTACAATGAACAGTTCTTC.

This clonotype came up many times. This chain links TRBV7-8 with TRBJ2-1; no reliable D call. This CDR3 is 17 amino acids long. Germline V gene sequence: CDR1 SGHVS, CDR2 FQNEAQ. V lost 3 bases and J lost 3, with 18 bases in between. Written as DNA, the CDR3 is TGTGCCAGCAGCTTCAACCCCGGCAGAAACATCTACAATGAGCAGTTCTTC. Translating it yields CASSFNPGRNIYNEQFF.

This clonotype was detected many times. The chain uses TRBV4-3 and TRBJ2-1, with D possibly being TRBD2 (6 bases). CDR3 length equals 16 residues. The V and J ends lost 0 bases and 4 bases respectively, with 13 bases between them. Germline V gene data show CDR1 as LGHNA and CDR2 as YSLEER. The CDR3 DNA sequence: TGCGCCAGCAGCCAAGATACTTCGGGGGTGTACAATGAGCAGTTCTTC. Translation: CASSQDTSGVYNEQFF.

This clonotype was observed at least ten times. V gene TRBV20-1 combines with J gene TRBJ2-7, with 8 bases that match TRBD2. CDR3 length: 14 residues. The V gene end was trimmed by 6 bases and the J gene end by 5 bases; junction bases not matched to a gene: 12. CDR1 and CDR2 (germline): DFQATT, SNEGSKA (reference sequence). The CDR3 nucleotides are TGCAGTGCCCCGGTGTTAGCGGGAAACCACGAGCAGTACTTC. This encodes CSAPVLAGNHEQYF.

This clonotype has at least ten counts. The chain carries TRBV5-4 and TRBJ1-2; no definite D call. This CDR3 is 13 amino acids long. Deletions cut 0 bases from V and 9 bases from J, with 12 bases between. From germline, CDR1 is SGHNT and CDR2 YYREEE (reference sequence). The CDR3: CASSLGQQASYTF. The CDR3 coding sequence is TGTGCCAGCAGCTTGGGTCAGCAGGCAAGCTACACCTTC. The full variable domain, completed using reference TRBV5-4 and TRBJ1-2, is ETGVTQSPTHLIKTRGQQVTLRCSSQSGHNTVSWYQQALGQGPQFIFQYYREEENGRGNFPPRFSGLQFPNYSSELNVNALELDDSALYLCASSLGQQASYTFGSGTRLTVV.

This clonotype was seen many times. The chain couples TRBV6-2 or TRBV6-3 to TRBJ2-7; D possibly corresponds to TRBD2 (5 bases). The CDR3 covers 13 residues. With 7 bases removed from V and 0 bases from J, the gap between germline ends came to 10 bases. Germline V gene lookup returns CDR1 MNHEY and CDR2 SVGEGT. The DNA for the CDR3 is TGTGCCAGCACGGGATGGAGCTCCTACGAGCAGTACTTC. Amino acids: CASTGWSSYEQYF.

This clonotype was found many times. The rearrangement links TRBV19 to TRBJ1-2, with TRBD1 identical over 8 bases. The CDR3 is 13 residues long. The V gene's germline CDR1 is LNHDA and CDR2 SQIVND (reference sequence). The trim removed 6 bases at V and 8 bases at J, leaving 8 bases unmatched. CDR3 protein: CASSRQGSWGYTF. The CDR3 bases are TGTGCCAGTAGCCGACAGGGGTCGTGGGGCTACACCTTC.

In this sample, this clonotype turned up many times. The V and J genes are TRBV7-9 and TRBJ1-1; no reliable D call. The CDR3 contains 13 residues. Germline V gene data show CDR1 as SEHNR and CDR2 as FQNEAQ (reference sequence). V was cut by 8 bases and J by 5 bases, with 15 bases left in between. The CDR3 is CASESQALTEAFF. CDR3 nucleotide sequence: TGTGCCAGCGAGTCTCAGGCGCTTACTGAAGCTTTCTTT.

This clonotype was seen ten or more times. This chain connects TRBV6-2 or TRBV6-3 to TRBJ2-4; 8 positions match TRBD1. CDR1 is MNHEY and CDR2 is SVGEGT in the germline V gene. There are 15 residues in the CDR3. Trimming at V came to 5 bases and at J to 3 bases, leaving 6 bases not matched to a gene. The CDR3 sequence: CASSVGQVGKNIQYF. In nucleotides, the CDR3 is TGTGCCAGCAGTGTGGGACAGGTCGGCAAAAACATTCAGTACTTC.

This clonotype was observed many times. The J gene is TRBJ2-3, the V gene TRBV28, with D possibly matching TRBD2 (5 bases). The germline gives CDR1 MDHEN, CDR2 SYDVKM. The CDR3 sequence is 16 residues long. The germline V and J ends were trimmed by 5 bases and 4 bases, with 19 bases remaining between them. CDR3 loop: CASSPLGVPAADTQYF. The CDR3 DNA sequence: TGTGCCAGCAGTCCCCTAGGAGTCCCAGCGGCAGATACGCAGTATTTT.

This rearrangement joins TRBV6-6 to TRBJ1-5; D is perhaps TRBD1 (5 bases). The CDR3 covers 13 residues. V lost 5 bases and J lost 6, with 11 bases in between. Germline-derived CDR1 and CDR2 are MNHNY and SVGAGI (reference sequence). CDR3 DNA: TGTGCCAGCAGTATGGGTGGGGGTCAGCCCCAGCATTTT. This sequence encodes CASSMGGGQPQHF.

This clonotype has a count of ten or more. CDR3 DNA sequence: TGTGCCAGCAGCAATTTTATTCGGTACACTGAAGCTTTCTTT. This codes for CASSNFIRYTEAFF. The chain couples TRBV3-1 to TRBJ1-1; D is undetermined. Trimming cost V 5 bases and J 3 bases, with 13 bases left between them. The germline V gene encodes CDR1 LGHDT and CDR2 YNNKEL (reference sequence). CDR3 length equals 14 residues.

There are many counts of this clonotype. The chain links TRBV7-2 to TRBJ2-5; 8 positions match TRBD1. V dropped 4 bases and J dropped 4; count of bases not matched to a gene: 8. The CDR3 is made up of 15 amino acids. Germline V gives CDR1 SGHTA, CDR2 FQGNSA. The CDR3, as DNA: TGTGCCAGCAGCTCCTGGGGCACAGGGGGAGAGACCCAGTACTTC. Protein: CASSSWGTGGETQYF.

This clonotype was found many times. The chain recombines TRBV2 with TRBJ1-6; 8 bases are a match to TRBD1. V lost 6 bases to trimming and J lost 14 bases; unmatched junction nucleotides: 15. Germline V lookup: CDR1 SNHLY, CDR2 FYNNEI. The length of the CDR3 is 15 residues. The CDR3 nucleotides read TGTGCCAGCAGGAGGGCTGCTGGACAGGGAGGAACCCTCCACTTT. This translates into CASRRAAGQGGTLHF.

This clonotype has at least ten counts. The V and J genes are TRBV6-2 or TRBV6-3 and TRBJ2-1; 7 nucleotides agree with TRBD1. The germline CDR1 and CDR2 sequences are MNHEY and SVGEGT. The CDR3 spans 15 residues. V lost 1 base, J lost 0 bases, and 0 bases stayed unmatched. CDR3 DNA sequence: TGTGCCAGCAGTTACTGGGACAGCTCCTACAATGAGCAGTTCTTC. The encoded protein is CASSYWDSSYNEQFF.